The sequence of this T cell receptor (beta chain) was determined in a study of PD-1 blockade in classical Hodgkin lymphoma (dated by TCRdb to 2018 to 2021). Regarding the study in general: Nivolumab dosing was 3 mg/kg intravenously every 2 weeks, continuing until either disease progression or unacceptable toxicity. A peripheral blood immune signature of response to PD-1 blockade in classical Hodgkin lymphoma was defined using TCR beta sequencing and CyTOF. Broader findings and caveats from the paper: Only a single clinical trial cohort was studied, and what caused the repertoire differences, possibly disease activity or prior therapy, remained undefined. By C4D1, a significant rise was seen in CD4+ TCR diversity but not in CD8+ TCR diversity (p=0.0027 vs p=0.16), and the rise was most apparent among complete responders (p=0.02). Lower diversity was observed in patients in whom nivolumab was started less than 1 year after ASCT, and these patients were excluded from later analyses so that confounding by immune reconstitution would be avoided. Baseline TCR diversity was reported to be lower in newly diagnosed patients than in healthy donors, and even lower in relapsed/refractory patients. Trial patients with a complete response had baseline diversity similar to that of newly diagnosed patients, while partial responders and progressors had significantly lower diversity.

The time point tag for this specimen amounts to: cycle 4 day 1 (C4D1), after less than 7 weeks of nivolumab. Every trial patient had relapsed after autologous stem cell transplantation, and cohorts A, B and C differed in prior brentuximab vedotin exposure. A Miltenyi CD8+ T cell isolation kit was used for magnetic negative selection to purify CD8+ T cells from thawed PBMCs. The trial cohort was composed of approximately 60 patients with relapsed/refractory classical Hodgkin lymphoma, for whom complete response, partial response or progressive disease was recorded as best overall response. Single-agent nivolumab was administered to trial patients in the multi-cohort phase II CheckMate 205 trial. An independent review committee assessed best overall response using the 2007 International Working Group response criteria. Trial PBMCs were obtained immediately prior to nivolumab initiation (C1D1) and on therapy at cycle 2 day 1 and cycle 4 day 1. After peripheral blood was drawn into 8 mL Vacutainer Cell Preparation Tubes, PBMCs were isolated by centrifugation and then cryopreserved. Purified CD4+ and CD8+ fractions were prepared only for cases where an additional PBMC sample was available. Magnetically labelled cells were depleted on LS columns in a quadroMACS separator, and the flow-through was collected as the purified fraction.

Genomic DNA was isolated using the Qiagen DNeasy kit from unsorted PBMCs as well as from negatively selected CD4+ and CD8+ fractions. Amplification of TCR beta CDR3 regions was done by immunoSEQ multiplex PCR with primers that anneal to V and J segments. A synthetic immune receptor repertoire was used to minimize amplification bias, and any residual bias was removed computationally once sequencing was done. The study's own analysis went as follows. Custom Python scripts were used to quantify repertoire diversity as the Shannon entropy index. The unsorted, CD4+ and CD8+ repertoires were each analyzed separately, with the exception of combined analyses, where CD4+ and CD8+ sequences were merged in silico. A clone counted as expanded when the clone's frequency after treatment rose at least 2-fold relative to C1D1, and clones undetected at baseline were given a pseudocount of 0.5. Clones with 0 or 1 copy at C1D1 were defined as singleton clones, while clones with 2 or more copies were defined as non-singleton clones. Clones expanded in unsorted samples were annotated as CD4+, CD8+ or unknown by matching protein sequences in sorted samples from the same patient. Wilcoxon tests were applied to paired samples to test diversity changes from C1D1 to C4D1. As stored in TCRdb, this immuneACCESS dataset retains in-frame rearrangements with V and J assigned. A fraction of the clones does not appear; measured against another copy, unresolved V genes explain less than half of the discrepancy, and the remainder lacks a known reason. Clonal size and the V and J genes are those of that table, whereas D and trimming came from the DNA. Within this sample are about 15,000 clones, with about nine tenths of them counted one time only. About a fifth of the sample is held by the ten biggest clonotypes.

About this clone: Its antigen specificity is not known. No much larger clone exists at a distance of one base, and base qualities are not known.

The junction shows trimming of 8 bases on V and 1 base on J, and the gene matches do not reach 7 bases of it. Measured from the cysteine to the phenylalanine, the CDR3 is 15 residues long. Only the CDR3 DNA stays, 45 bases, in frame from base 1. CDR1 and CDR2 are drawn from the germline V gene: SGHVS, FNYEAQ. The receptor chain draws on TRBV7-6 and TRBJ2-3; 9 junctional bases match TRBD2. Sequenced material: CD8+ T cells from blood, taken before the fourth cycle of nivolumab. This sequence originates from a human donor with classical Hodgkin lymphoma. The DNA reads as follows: TGTGCCAGCGCGGTTCGGACTAGCGGCACAGATACGCAGTATTTT. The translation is CASAVRTSGTDTQYF. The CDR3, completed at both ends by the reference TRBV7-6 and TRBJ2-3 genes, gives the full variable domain GAGVSQSPRYKVTKRGQDVALRCDPISGHVSLYWYRQALGQGPEFLTYFNYEAQQDKSGLPNDRFSAERPEGSISTLTIQRTEQRDSAMYRCASAVRTSGTDTQYFGPGTRLTVL.